Here is one T cell receptor beta chain with its context. The antigen is not known. These data are taken from a study of human T cells and chemical hapten exposure. Study-wide background: An area of 2 cm by 2 cm on upper inner arm skin received 2% DPC for sensitization. General study results and limits: TCRs at high frequency, those above 1 in 1000, did not change with DPC sensitization.

Specified time point: pre-sensitization, week 0. Treatment denoted: therapeutic diphenylcyclopropenone sensitization with weekly scalp DPC. Germline lookup yields CDR1 MNHEY and CDR2 SMNVEV (reference sequence). The CDR3 runs 16 residues. V was clipped by 3 bases and J by 4 bases; unmatched bases: 8. Within the library, unique molecular identifiers were attached to each individual cDNA molecule. One entry per CDR3 protein results from TCRdb running MiXCR on the RACE reads. The sample has more than 100,000 distinct CDR3 sequences, 13% seen once. The chain uses TRBV27 and TRBJ2-2, with TRBD2 matching 7 bases. This clonotype originated in a woman under 30 with alopecia areata. Some clones in this sample may be carry-over from other donors' samples. Source: whole blood, taken in connection with sensitization to the hapten diphenylcyclopropenone (DPC). The CDR3 region has the DNA TGTGCCAGCAGTTTCTCAGGGAGGGTCCGCACCGGGGAGCTGTTTTTT. It translates to CASSFSGRVRTGELFF.